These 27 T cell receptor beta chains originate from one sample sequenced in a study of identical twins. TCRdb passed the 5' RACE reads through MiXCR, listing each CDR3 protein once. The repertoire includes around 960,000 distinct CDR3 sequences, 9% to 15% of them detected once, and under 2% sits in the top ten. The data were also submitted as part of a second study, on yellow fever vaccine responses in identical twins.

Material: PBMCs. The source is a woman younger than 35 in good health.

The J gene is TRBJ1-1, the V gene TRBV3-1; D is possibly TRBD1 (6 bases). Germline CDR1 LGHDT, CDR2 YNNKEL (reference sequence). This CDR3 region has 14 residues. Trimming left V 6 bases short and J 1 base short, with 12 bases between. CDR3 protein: CASRYGTSNTEAFF. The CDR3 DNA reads TGTGCCAGCAGATACGGGACATCGAACACTGAAGCTTTCTTT.

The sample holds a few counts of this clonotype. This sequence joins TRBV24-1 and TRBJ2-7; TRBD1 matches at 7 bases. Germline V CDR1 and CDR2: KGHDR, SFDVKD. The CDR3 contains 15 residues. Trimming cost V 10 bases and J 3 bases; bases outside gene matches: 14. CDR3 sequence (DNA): TGTGCCACTGCGAGCGCTCACAGGGGCTACTACGAGCAGTACTTC. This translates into CATASAHRGYYEQYF.

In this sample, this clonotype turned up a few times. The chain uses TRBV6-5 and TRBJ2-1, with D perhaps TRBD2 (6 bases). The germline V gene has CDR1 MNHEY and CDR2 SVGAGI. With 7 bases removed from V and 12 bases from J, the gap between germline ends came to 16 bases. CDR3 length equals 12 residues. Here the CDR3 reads CASIGQWGVQFF. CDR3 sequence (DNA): TGTGCCAGCATTGGGCAATGGGGGGTGCAGTTCTTC.

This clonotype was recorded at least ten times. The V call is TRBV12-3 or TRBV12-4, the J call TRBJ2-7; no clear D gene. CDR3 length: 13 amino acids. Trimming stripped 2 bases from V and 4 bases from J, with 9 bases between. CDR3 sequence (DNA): TGTGCCAGCAGTTTATCGGTTCGGTACGAGCAGTACGTC. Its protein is CASSLSVRYEQYV.

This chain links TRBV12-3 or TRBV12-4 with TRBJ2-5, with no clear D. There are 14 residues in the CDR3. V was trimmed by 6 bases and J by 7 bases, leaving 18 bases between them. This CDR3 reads CASSRLISPGTQYF. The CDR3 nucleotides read TGTGCCAGCAGCCGCCTAATCTCTCCTGGGACCCAGTACTTC.

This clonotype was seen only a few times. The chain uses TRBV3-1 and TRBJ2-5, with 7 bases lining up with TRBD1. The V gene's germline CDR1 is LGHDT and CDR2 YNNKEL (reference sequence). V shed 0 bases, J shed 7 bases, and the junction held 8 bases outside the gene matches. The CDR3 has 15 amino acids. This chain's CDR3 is CASSQDSLPGGTQYF. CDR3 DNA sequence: TGTGCCAGCAGCCAAGATTCCCTCCCAGGGGGGACCCAGTACTTC.

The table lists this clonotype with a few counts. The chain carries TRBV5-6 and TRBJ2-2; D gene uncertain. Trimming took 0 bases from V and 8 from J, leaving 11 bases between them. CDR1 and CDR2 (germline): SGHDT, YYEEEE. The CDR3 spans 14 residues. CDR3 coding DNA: TGTGCCAGCAGCTTGGCCTGGACCGGTGGGGAGCTGTTTTTT. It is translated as CASSLAWTGGELFF.

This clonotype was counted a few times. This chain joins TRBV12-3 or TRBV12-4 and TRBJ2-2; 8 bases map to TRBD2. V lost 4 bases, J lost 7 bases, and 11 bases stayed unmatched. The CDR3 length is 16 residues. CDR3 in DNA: TGTGCCAGCAGTTCCACTGATAGCGGGGTTGACGGGGAGCTGTTTTTT. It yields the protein CASSSTDSGVDGELFF.

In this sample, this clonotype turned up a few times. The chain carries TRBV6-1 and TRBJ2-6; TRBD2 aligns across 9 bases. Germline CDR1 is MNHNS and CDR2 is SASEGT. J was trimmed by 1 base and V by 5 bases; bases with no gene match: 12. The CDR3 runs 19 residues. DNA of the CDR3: TGTGCCAGCAGTAAACTACTAGCGGGTACCCTTTCTGGGGCCAACGTCCTGACTTTC. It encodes CASSKLLAGTLSGANVLTF.

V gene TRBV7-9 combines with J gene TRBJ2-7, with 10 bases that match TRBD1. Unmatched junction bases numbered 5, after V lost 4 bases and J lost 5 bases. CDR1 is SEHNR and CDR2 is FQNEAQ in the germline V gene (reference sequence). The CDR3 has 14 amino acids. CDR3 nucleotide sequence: TGTGCCAGCAGCTCCGGGACAGGGGTACACGAGCAGTACTTC. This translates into CASSSGTGVHEQYF. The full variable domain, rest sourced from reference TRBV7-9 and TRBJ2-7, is DTGVSQNPRHKITKRGQNVTFRCDPISEHNRLYWYRQTLGQGPEFLTYFQNEAQLEKSRLLSDRFSAERPKGSFSTLEIQRTEQGDSAMYLCASSSGTGVHEQYFGPGTRLTVT.

The CDR3 here is CATSDPGFLGGGYNEQFF. The CDR3 DNA follows: TGTGCCACCAGTGACCCTGGGTTTCTGGGAGGGGGGTACAATGAGCAGTTCTTC. The chain is built from TRBV24-1 and TRBJ2-1; D is perhaps TRBD2 (7 bases). Trimming left V 4 bases short and J 4 bases short, with 22 bases between. Germline V gene sequence: CDR1 KGHDR, CDR2 SFDVKD. This CDR3 has 18 amino acids.

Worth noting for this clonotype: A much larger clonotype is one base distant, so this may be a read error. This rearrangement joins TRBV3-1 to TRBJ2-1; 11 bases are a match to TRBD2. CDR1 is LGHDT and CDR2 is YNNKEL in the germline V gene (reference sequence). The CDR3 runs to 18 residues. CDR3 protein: CVSSQGGASGRSYNEQFF. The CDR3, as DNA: TGTGTCAGCAGCCAAGGAGGGGCTAGCGGGAGGTCTTACAATGAGCAGTTCTTC.

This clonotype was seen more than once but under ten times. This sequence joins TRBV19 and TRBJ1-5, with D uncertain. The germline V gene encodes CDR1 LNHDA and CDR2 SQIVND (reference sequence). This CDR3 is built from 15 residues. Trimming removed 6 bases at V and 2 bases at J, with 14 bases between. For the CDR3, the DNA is TGTGCCAGTAGCCTAATTGAGAGTGGCAATCAGCCCCAGCATTTT. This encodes CASSLIESGNQPQHF.

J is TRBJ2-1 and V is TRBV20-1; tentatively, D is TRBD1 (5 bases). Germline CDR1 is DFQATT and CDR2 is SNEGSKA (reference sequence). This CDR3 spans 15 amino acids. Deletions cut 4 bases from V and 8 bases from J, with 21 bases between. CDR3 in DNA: TGCAGTGCTACCTTGGGGCCAACTGGAGCTTATGAGCAGTTCTTC. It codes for CSATLGPTGAYEQFF.

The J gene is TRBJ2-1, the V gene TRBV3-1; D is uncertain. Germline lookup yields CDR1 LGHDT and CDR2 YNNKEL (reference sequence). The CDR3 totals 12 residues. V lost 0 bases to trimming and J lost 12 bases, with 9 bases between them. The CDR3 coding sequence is TGTGCCAGCAGCCAAGATTCCGGCGTGCAGTTCTTC. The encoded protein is CASSQDSGVQFF.

The DNA of the CDR3 is TGTGCCAGCAGCTTAGAGAGGGACACAGATACGCAGTATTTT. As protein: CASSLERDTDTQYF. The rearrangement links TRBV13 to TRBJ2-3; perhaps TRBD2 as D (5 bases). Germline V CDR1 and CDR2: PRHDT, FYEKMQ (reference sequence). This CDR3 is built from 14 residues. The ends were cut back, 1 base at V and 2 bases at J, with 7 bases in the middle.

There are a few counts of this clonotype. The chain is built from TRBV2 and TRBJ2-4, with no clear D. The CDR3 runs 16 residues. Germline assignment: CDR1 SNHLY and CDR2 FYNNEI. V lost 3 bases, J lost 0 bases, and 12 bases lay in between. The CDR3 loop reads CASSDEVRLAKNIQYF. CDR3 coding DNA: TGTGCCAGCAGTGATGAGGTCAGGTTAGCCAAAAACATTCAGTACTTC.

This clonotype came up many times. The CDR3 DNA sequence: TGTGCCAGCAGCTCTCCCTCAGGCGTAGGCTACAATGAGCAGTTCTTC. It is translated as CASSSPSGVGYNEQFF. V usage is TRBV7-3 and J usage is TRBJ2-1, with D hard to call. V lost 4 bases, J lost 3 bases, and 16 bases lay in between. The CDR3 contains 16 residues. Germline assignment: CDR1 SGHTA and CDR2 FQGTGA.

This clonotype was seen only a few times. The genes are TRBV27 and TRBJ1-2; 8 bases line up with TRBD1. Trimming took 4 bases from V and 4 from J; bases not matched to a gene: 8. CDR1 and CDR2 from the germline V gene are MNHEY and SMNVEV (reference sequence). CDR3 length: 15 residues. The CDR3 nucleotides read TGTGCCAGCAGTTCAGCAGGGGGCCTGGTCTATGGCTACACCTTC. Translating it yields CASSSAGGLVYGYTF.

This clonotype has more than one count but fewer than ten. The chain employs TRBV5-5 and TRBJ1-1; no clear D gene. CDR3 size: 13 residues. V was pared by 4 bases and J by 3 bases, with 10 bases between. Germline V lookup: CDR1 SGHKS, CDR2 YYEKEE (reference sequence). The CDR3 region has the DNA TGTGCCAGCAGCACCGCAGGTGACACTGAAGCTTTCTTT. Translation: CASSTAGDTEAFF.

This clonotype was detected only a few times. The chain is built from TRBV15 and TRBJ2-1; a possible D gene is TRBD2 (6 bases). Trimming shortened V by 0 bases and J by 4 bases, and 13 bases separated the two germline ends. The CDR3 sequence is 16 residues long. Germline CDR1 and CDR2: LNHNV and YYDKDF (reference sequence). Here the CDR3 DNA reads TGTGCCACCAGCAGAGATGTGGGGGGTGCTTACAATGAGCAGTTCTTC. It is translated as CATSRDVGGAYNEQFF.

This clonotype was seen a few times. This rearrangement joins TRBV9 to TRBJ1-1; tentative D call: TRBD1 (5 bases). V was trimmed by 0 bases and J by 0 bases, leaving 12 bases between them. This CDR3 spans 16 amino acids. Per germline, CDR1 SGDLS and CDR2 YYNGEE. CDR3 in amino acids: CASSVGRGRVNTEAFF. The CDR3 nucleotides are TGTGCCAGCAGCGTAGGTAGGGGTAGAGTGAACACTGAAGCTTTCTTT.

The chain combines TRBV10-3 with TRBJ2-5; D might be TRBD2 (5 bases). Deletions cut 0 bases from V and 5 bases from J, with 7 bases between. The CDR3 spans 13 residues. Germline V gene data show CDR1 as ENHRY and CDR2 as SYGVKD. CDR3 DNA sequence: TGTGCCATCAGTGAGTCTCCTAGCGAGACCCAGTACTTC. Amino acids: CAISESPSETQYF.

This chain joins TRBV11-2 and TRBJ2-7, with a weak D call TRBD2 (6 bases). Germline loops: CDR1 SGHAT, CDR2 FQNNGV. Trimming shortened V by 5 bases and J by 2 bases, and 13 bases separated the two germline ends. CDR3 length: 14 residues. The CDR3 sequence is CASSGLNPTYEQYF. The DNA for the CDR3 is TGTGCCAGCAGCGGACTAAACCCTACCTACGAGCAGTACTTC. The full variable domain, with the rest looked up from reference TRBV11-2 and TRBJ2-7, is EAGVAQSPRYKIIEKRQSVAFWCNPISGHATLYWYQQILGQGPKLLIQFQNNGVVDDSQLPKDRFSAERLKGVDSTLKIQPAKLEDSAVYLCASSGLNPTYEQYFGPGTRLTVT.

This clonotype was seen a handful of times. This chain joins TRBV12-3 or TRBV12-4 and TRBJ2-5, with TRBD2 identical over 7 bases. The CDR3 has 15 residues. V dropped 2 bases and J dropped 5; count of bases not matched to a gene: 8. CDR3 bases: TGTGCCAGCAGTTTACCTAGCGGAGAAGGGGAGACCCAGTACTTC. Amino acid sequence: CASSLPSGEGETQYF.

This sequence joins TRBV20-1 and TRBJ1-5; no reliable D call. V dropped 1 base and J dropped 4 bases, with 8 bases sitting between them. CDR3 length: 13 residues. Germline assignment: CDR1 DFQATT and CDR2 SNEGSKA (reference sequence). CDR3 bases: TGCAGTGCTAGAGGTGAATCGAATCAGCCCCAGCATTTT. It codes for CSARGESNQPQHF.

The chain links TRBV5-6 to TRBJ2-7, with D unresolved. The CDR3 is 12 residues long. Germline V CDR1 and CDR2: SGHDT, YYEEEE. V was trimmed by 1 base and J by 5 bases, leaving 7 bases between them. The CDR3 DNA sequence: TGTGCCAGCAGCTTGTTTAGCCACGAGCAGTACTTC. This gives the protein CASSLFSHEQYF.